A single TCR beta chain is shown here with its context. The antigen remains undetermined. The CDR3 is 9 amino acids. Trimming took 5 bases from V and 14 from J, leaving 7 bases between them. CDR1 is WNHNN, CDR2 SYGVQD, per germline (reference sequence). The study ran its PCR with 60 Vbeta and 13 Jbeta primers. Libraries were prepared by immunoSEQ multiplex PCR; TCRdb keeps only in-frame clonotypes and omits some of them. The data show 200,000 to 250,000 clones, about 72% seen once. This entry belongs to a study of cytomegalovirus exposure and HLA in healthy donors. Broader study findings: On later analysis, the bulk of CMV-associated TCR beta chains appeared to be HLA-restricted. Being productive about 90% or about 30% of the time was typical of most TCR beta V segments in an earlier analysis.

Sequencing input: PBMCs. The chain joins TRBV10-1 to TRBJ2-4; D is perhaps TRBD2 (5 bases). The source is a male donor in good health and CMV-seronegative. The CDR3, as DNA: TGCGCCAGCAGTCGGGGTGAGTACTTC. Amino acid sequence: CASSRGEYF.